The next 9 T cell receptor beta chains were all read from a single sample in a study of identical twins. TCRdb itself ran the 5' RACE reads through MiXCR, one entry per CDR3 protein. The sample holds about 210,000 distinct CDR3 sequences; less than 10% are singletons and the top ten take 5% to 5.5%. The sample consisted of memory (CD45RO+) T cells sorted from blood. Source of these receptors: a woman between 18 and 29 years old in good health.

In this sample, this clonotype turned up a few times. The chain combines TRBV3-1 with TRBJ2-7; maybe TRBD2 (6 bases). Germline V gives CDR1 LGHDT, CDR2 YNNKEL (reference sequence). This CDR3 has 14 residues. Trimming removed 4 bases from V and 6 bases from J, with 16 bases in between. CDR3 sequence: CASSRTTGGTEQYF. CDR3 nucleotide sequence: TGTGCCAGCAGCCGGACTACAGGAGGGACCGAGCAGTACTTC.

The genes are TRBV20-1 and TRBJ2-1; 10 nucleotides agree with TRBD2. The germline V gene encodes CDR1 DFQATT and CDR2 SNEGSKA (reference sequence). After removal of 0 bases from V and 8 bases from J, the junction contained 7 bases not matched to a gene. This CDR3 contains 15 residues. CDR3 amino acids: CSARDKSGRGDEQFF. CDR3 sequence (DNA): TGCAGTGCTAGAGATAAAAGCGGGAGGGGGGATGAGCAGTTCTTC.

CDR3 region: CASSLGPADEKLFF. CDR3 in DNA: TGTGCCAGCAGCTTAGGGCCGGCAGATGAAAAACTGTTTTTT. The chain couples TRBV7-2 to TRBJ1-4; D unresolved. The V and J ends lost 1 base and 6 bases respectively, with 9 bases between them. The germline V gene encodes CDR1 SGHTA and CDR2 FQGNSA. This CDR3 region has 14 residues. Full variable domain (missing parts from reference TRBV7-2 and TRBJ1-4): GAGVSQSPSNKVTEKGKDVELRCDPISGHTALYWYRQSLGQGLEFLIYFQGNSAPDKSGLPSDRFSAERTGGSVSTLTIQRTQQEDSAVYLCASSLGPADEKLFFGSGTQLSVL.

The chain links TRBV2 to TRBJ1-5, with TRBD1 matching over 7 bases. The CDR3 spans 15 residues. The germline V gene encodes CDR1 SNHLY and CDR2 FYNNEI. Trimming removed 4 bases from V and 1 base from J; junction bases left unmatched: 4. The CDR3 is CASSVDRVSNQPQHF. CDR3 DNA: TGTGCCAGCAGTGTAGACAGGGTGAGCAATCAGCCCCAGCATTTT.

The chain uses TRBV27 and TRBJ2-2, with D unclear. Looked up from germline, CDR1 is MNHEY and CDR2 is SMNVEV (reference sequence). Trimming left V 5 bases short and J 2 bases short, with 15 bases between. This CDR3 contains 16 residues. CDR3 nucleotide sequence: TGTGCCAGCAGTCCCTCAACTGGCCCTAACACCGGGGAGCTGTTTTTT. This codes for CASSPSTGPNTGELFF.

This sequence joins TRBV7-2 and TRBJ2-6; D is undetermined. This CDR3 is built from 14 residues. Trimming removed 6 bases from V and 2 bases from J, with 8 bases in between. Per germline, CDR1 SGHTA and CDR2 FQGNSA. The CDR3 loop reads CASRAVAGANVLTF. CDR3 nucleotides: TGTGCCAGCAGGGCGGTTGCTGGGGCCAACGTCCTGACTTTC.

This clonotype was counted only a few times. The V gene is TRBV27, the J gene TRBJ1-2; 9 bases fit TRBD1. CDR1 and CDR2 (germline): MNHEY, SMNVEV (reference sequence). This CDR3 spans 13 amino acids. Trimming cost V 4 bases and J 4 bases; bases outside gene matches: 1. This CDR3 reads CASSSDRGYGYTF. CDR3 DNA: TGTGCCAGCAGTTCGGACAGGGGCTATGGCTACACCTTC.

This clonotype turned up a few times. This chain uses TRBV15 with TRBJ2-7; perhaps TRBD1 as D (6 bases). With 4 bases removed from V and 6 bases from J, the gap between germline ends came to 19 bases. The length of the CDR3 is 15 residues. Germline lookup yields CDR1 LNHNV and CDR2 YYDKDF (reference sequence). CDR3: CATSTGVLLRGEQYF. For the CDR3, the DNA is TGTGCCACCAGCACAGGGGTTCTCTTGCGTGGCGAGCAGTACTTC.

The chain combines TRBV5-1 with TRBJ2-7; D is unresolved. Per the germline V gene, CDR1 is SGHRS and CDR2 is YFSETQ. The germline V and J ends were trimmed by 2 bases and 5 bases, with 14 bases remaining between them. The CDR3 contains 14 residues. The CDR3 sequence: CASSLTGSRNEQYF. CDR3 DNA: TGCGCCAGCAGCTTAACCGGGTCGAGAAACGAGCAGTACTTC.